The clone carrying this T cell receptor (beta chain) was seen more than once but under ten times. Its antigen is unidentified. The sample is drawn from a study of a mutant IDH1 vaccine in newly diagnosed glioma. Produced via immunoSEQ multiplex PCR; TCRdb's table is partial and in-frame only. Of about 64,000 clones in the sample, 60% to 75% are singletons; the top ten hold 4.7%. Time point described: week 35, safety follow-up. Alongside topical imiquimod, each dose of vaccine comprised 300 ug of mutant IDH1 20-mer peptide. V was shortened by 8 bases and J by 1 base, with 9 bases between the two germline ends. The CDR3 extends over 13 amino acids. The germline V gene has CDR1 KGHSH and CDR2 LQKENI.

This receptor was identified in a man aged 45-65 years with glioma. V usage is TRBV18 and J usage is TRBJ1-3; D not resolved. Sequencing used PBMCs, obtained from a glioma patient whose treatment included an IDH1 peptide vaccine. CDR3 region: CASQTASGNTIYF. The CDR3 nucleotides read TGTGCCAGCCAAACAGCGTCTGGAAACACCATATATTTT.